This T cell receptor beta chain was sequenced during a study of cytomegalovirus exposure and HLA in healthy donors. Regarding the study as a whole: The authors excluded some V segments, including TRBV6-2 and TRBV6-3, as indistinguishable. 16,951 TCR beta sequences were associated with HLA alleles at 0.05 false discovery rate in a later analysis.

In the case of this clone: Its antigen is unidentified.

In the PCR, 60 Vbeta and 13 Jbeta primers were used. Assay used: immunoSEQ multiplex PCR; TCRdb lists only in-frame clones, some missing. There are about 160,000 clones in the sample; under 85% occur only once, and roughly 1.4% lies in the top ten. The CDR3 is made up of 16 amino acids. Germline V gene sequence: CDR1 SGHAT, CDR2 FQNNGV. V lost 4 bases to trimming and J lost 5 bases; unmatched junction nucleotides: 10. This chain connects TRBV11-2 to TRBJ2-1, with TRBD2 identical over 8 bases. The origin of this receptor is a woman younger than 45 in good health and CMV-seronegative. Material: PBMCs. The CDR3 bases are TGTGCCAGCAGCTCTCCTCGGGGGGGAACCGACAATGAGCAGTTCTTC. Translation gives CASSSPRGGTDNEQFF. The whole variable domain, filled in from reference TRBV11-2 and TRBJ2-1, reads EAGVAQSPRYKIIEKRQSVAFWCNPISGHATLYWYQQILGQGPKLLIQFQNNGVVDDSQLPKDRFSAERLKGVDSTLKIQPAKLEDSAVYLCASSSPRGGTDNEQFFGPGTRLTVL.